The rows below give T cell receptor beta chains drawn from one sample of a study of radiotherapy plus CTLA-4 blockade in lung cancer. Assay used: immunoSEQ multiplex PCR; TCRdb lists only in-frame clones, some missing. The sample has roughly 25,000 clones, 73% seen once. The source material was peripheral blood, sampled from a patient treated with radiotherapy plus ipilimumab. The receptors here all came from a human donor with non-small cell lung cancer who had stable disease on radiotherapy plus ipilimumab. Both conserved end residues are part of each CDR3. D genes are given only for firm matches. Clone size appears in some rows only: once, few, many, or a class for an expanded clone.

v_gene	d_gene	len	abundance	j_gene	CDR3nt	CDR3aa
TRBV2	NA	15	few	TRBJ2-3	TGTGCCAGCAGTGAAAGGCGGGCCGGCACAGATACGCAGTATTTT	CASSERRAGTDTQYF
TRBV19	NA	15	few	TRBJ1-3	TGTGCCAGTAGCTCTAATTTGGTTTCTGGAAACACCATATATTTT	CASSSNLVSGNTIYF
TRBV20-1	NA	11	few	TRBJ1-1	TGCAGTGCTAGAGAGGGCACTGAAGCTTTCTTT	CSAREGTEAFF
TRBV19	NA	14	NA	TRBJ2-2	TGTGCCAGTAGTATAGGCCGGGGCTCCGGGGAGCTGTTTTTT	CASSIGRGSGELFF
TRBV12-2	NA	19	NA	TRBJ2-7	TGTGCAAGTCGCCCACCCGATCGACTAGCGGACCTCCCTGGCTACGAGCAGTACTTC	CASRPPDRLADLPGYEQYF
TRBV5-1	TRBD2	15	NA	TRBJ2-3	TGCGCCAGCAGCCCAGTGACTAGCGCTCCAGATACGCAGTATTTT	CASSPVTSAPDTQYF
TRBV6-1	NA	16	NA	TRBJ1-1	TGTGCCAGCAGTGAAGCAATCAACAGGTTAACGCATGAAGCTTTCTTT	CASSEAINRLTHEAFF
TRBV28	NA	16	NA	TRBJ2-7	TGTGCCAGCAGTTCCATTAGGACCGTCCCTATCTACGAGCAGTACTTC	CASSSIRTVPIYEQYF
TRBV6-6	NA	14	NA	TRBJ1-4	TGTGCCAGCAGTTATGCGGGAACTAATGAAAAACTGTTTTTT	CASSYAGTNEKLFF
TRBV10-1	TRBD1	17	NA	TRBJ2-4	TGCGCCAGCAGTGAGTCCGGGACAGGGATAGCCAAAAACATTCAGTACTTC	CASSESGTGIAKNIQYF
TRBV2	NA	14	NA	TRBJ1-1	TGTGCCAGCAAAATCCAGGGCCTGAACACTGAAGCTTTCTTT	CASKIQGLNTEAFF
TRBV5-1	NA	15	NA	TRBJ1-1	TGCGCCAGCAGCTCAGACCCCTCCGGTCGCACTGAAGCTTTCTTT	CASSSDPSGRTEAFF
TRBV11-3	NA	13	NA	TRBJ2-5	TGTGCCAGCAGCTTGGGGGGCGCGGAGACCCAGTACTTC	CASSLGGAETQYF
TRBV11-3	TRBD1	14	NA	TRBJ2-7	TGTGCCAGCAGCTTGAGACAGGGTTTCAGCGAGCAGTACTTC	CASSLRQGFSEQYF